This TCR beta chain was documented in a study of neurological immune-mediated disorders. A 10-nucleotide random UMI tagged transcripts in template-switch 5'RACE cDNA synthesis. Every sequencing run generated in excess of 180 million TCR-beta sequences. These sequences covered 15-18 subjects. MiXCR was run by TCRdb on the 5' RACE reads, yielding one entry per CDR3 protein. Here the sample spans more than 35,000 distinct CDR3 sequences, about 6% being singletons. CDR3 size: 15 residues. Trimming cost V 1 base and J 1 base, with 11 bases left between them. The germline V gene has CDR1 LGHDT and CDR2 YNNKEL (reference sequence). This clonotype was found many times. Use was made of approximately 1 million CD4+ or CD8+ T cells in sorted libraries.

The sequencing input was CD4+ T cells from blood. The sequence was collected from a woman aged 40 to 50 in good health. V gene TRBV3-1 combines with J gene TRBJ2-7; tentatively, D is TRBD1 (6 bases). The CDR3 reads CASSQAGTPSYEQYF. As DNA, the CDR3 is TGTGCCAGCAGCCAAGCCGGGACACCTTCCTACGAGCAGTACTTC.